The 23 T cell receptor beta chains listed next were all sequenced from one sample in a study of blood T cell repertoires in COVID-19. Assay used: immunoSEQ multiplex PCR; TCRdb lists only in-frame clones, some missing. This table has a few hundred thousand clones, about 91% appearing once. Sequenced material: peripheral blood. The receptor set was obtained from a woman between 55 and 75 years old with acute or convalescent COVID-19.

The chain's CDR3 is CASSWTPNHGYTF. DNA of the CDR3: TGTGCCAGCAGTTGGACACCAAACCATGGCTACACCTTC. The V and J genes are TRBV28 and TRBJ1-2; perhaps TRBD1 as D (5 bases). This CDR3 contains 13 residues. Looked up from germline, CDR1 is MDHEN and CDR2 is SYDVKM. V lost 4 bases, J lost 6 bases, and 12 bases lay in between.

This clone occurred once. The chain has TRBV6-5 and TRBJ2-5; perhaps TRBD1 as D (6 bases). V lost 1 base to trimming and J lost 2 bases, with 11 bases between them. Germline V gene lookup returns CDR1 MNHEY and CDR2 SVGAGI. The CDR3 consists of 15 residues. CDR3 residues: CASSYYRDTQETQYF. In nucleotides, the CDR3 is TGTGCCAGCAGTTACTACCGGGACACTCAAGAGACCCAGTACTTC.

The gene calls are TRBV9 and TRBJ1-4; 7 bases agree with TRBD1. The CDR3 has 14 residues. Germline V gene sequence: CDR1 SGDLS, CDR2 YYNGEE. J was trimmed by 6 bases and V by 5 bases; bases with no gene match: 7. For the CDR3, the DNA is TGTGCCAGCAGTGATCGAGACAGGGATGAAAAACTGTTTTTT. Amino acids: CASSDRDRDEKLFF.

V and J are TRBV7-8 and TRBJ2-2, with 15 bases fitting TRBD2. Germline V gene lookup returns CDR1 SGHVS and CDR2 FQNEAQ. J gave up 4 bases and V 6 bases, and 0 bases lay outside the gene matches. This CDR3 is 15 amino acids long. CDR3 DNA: TGTGCCAGCAGGGGACTAGCGGGGGGCACCGGGGAGCTGTTTTTT. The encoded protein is CASRGLAGGTGELFF.

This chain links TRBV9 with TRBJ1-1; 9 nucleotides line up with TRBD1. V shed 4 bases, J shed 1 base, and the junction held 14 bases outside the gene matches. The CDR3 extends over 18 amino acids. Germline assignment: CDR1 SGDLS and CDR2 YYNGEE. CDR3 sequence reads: CASSPKGGQGSSNTEAFF. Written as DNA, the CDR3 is TGTGCCAGCAGCCCCAAAGGGGGACAGGGCTCTTCGAACACTGAAGCTTTCTTT.

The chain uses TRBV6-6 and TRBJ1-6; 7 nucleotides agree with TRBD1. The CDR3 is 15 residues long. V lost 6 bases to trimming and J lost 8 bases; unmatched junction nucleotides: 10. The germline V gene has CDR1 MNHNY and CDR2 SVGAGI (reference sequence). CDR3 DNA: TGTGCCAGCAGAGAGAGACAGGGTGGTGATTCACCCCTCCACTTT. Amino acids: CASRERQGGDSPLHF.

The CDR3 loop is CASSLAGPPGEQYF. For the CDR3, the DNA is TGTGCCAGCAGTCTAGCGGGACCACCGGGGGAGCAGTACTTC. The chain combines TRBV6-5 with TRBJ2-7; 9 nucleotides line up with TRBD2. Germline V CDR1 and CDR2: MNHEY, SVGAGI. V lost 5 bases and J lost 7; bases outside the gene matches: 9. The CDR3 has 14 residues.

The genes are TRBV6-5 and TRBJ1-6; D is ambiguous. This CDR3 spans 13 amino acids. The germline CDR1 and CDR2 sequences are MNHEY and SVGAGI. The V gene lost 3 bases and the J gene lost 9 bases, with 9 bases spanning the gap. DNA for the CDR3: TGTGCCAGCAGTTATTTGCGGGCTTCACCCCTCCACTTT. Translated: CASSYLRASPLHF.

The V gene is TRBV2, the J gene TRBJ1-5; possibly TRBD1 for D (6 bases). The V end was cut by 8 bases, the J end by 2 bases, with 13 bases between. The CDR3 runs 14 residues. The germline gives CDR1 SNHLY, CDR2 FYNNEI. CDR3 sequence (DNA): TGTGCCAGCGGGAGAGGGGGGGGCAATCAGCCCCAGCATTTT. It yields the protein CASGRGGGNQPQHF.

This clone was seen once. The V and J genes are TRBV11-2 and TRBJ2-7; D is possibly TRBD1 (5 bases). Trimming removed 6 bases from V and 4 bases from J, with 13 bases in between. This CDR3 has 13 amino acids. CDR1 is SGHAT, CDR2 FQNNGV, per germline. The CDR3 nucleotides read TGTGCCAGCAGTTTGAGTAGGGGTTACGAGCAGTACTTC. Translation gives CASSLSRGYEQYF.

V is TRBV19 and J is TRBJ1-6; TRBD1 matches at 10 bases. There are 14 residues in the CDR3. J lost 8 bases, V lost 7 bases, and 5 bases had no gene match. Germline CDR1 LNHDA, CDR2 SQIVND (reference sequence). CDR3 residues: CASTPTGGDSPLHF. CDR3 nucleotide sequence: TGTGCCAGTACACCGACAGGGGGCGATTCACCCCTCCACTTT.

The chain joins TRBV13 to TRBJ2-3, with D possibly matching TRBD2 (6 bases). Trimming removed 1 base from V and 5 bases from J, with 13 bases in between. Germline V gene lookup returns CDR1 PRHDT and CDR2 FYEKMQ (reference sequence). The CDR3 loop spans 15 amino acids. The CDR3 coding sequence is TGTGCCAGCAGCTTAGCCGGGGGAACCCAAGATACGCAGTATTTT. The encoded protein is CASSLAGGTQDTQYF. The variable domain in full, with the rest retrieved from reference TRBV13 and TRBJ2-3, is AAGVIQSPRHLIKEKRETATLKCYPIPRHDTVYWYQQGPGQDPQFLISFYEKMQSDKGSIPDRFSAQQFSDYHSELNMSSLELGDSALYFCASSLAGGTQDTQYFGPGTRLTVL.

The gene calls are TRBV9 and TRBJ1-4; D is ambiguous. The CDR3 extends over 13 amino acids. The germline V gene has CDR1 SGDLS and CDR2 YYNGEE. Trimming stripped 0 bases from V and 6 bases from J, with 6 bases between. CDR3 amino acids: CASSVGGDEKLFF. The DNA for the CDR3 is TGTGCCAGCAGCGTAGGTGGAGATGAAAAACTGTTTTTT.

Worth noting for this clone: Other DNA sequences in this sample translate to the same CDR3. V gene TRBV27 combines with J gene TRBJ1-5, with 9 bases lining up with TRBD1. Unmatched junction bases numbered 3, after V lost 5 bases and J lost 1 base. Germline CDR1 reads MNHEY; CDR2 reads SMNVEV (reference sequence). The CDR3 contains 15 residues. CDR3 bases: TGTGCCAGCAGTCTCGGGACAGGGAGCAATCAGCCCCAGCATTTT. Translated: CASSLGTGSNQPQHF.

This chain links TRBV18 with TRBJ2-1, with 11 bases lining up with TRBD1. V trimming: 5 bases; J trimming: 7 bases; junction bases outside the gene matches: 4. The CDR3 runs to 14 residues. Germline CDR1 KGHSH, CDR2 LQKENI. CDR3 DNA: TGTGCCAGCTCATCCGGGACAGGGGGTAATGAGCAGTTCTTC. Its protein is CASSSGTGGNEQFF.

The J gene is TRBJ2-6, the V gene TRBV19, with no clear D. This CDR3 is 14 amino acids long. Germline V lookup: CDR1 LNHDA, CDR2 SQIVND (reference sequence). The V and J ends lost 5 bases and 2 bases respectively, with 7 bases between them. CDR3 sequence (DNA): TGTGCCAGTAGTGTAGGGCCTGGGGCCAACGTCCTGACTTTC. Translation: CASSVGPGANVLTF.

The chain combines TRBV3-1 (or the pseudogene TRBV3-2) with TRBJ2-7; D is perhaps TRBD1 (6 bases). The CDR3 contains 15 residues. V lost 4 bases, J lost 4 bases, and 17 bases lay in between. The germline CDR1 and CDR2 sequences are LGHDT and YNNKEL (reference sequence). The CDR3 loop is CASSPIGQNLYEQYF. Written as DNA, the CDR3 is TGTGCCAGCAGCCCGATCGGACAGAACCTTTACGAGCAGTACTTC.

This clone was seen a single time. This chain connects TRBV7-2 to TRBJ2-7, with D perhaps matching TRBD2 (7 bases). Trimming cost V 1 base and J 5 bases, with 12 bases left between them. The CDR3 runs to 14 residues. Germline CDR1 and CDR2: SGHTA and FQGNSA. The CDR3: CASSLVGGGDEQYF. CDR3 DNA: TGTGCCAGCAGCTTAGTGGGAGGGGGGGACGAGCAGTACTTC.

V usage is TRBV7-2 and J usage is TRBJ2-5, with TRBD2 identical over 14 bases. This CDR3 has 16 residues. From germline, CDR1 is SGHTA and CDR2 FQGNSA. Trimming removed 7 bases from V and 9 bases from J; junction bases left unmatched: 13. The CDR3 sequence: CASTTRGLAGAGAQYF. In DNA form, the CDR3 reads TGTGCCAGCACCACTAGGGGACTAGCGGGGGCTGGGGCCCAGTACTTC.

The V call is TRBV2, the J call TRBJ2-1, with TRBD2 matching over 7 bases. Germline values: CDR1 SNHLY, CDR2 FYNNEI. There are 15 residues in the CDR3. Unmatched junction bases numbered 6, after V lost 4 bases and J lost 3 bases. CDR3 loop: CASSGTSASYNEQFF. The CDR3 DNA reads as TGTGCCAGCAGTGGAACTAGCGCCAGCTACAATGAGCAGTTCTTC.

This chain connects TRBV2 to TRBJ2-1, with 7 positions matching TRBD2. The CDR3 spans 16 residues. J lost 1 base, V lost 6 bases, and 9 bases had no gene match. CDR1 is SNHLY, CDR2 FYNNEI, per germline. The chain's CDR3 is CASRGASGPSYNEQFF. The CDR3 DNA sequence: TGTGCCAGCAGAGGGGCTAGCGGCCCTTCCTACAATGAGCAGTTCTTC.

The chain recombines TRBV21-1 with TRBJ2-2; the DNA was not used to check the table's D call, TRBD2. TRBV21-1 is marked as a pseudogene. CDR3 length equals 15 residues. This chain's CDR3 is CASSKEGLRWRELFF. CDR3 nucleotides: TGTGCCAGCAGCAAGGAGGGGCTACGATGGAGGGAGCTGTTTTTT.

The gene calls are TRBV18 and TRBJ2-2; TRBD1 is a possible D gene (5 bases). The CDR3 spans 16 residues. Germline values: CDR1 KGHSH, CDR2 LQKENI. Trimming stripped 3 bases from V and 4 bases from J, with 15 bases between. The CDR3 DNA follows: TGTGCCAGCTCACCGGGCAGGGCACAGCCCACCGGGGAGCTGTTTTTT. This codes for CASSPGRAQPTGELFF.